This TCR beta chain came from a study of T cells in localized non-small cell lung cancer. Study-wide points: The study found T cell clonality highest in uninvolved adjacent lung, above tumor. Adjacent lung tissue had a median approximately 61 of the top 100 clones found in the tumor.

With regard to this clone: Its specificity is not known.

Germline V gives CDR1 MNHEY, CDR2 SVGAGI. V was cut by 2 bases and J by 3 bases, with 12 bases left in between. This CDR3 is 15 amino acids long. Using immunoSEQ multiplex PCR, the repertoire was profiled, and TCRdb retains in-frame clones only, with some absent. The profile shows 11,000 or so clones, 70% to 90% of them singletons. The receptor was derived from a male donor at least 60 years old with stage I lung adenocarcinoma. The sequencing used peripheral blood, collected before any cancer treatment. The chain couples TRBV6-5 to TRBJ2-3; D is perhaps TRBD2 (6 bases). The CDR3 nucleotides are TGTGCCAGCAGTTACGGGGGGTTAGGGACAGATACGCAGTATTTT. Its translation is CASSYGGLGTDTQYF.